This T cell receptor (beta chain) was sequenced in a study of blood T cell repertoires in COVID-19. Study-level background: Spain, Italy and the United States supplied samples that represented acute and convalescent COVID-19.

This clone was observed once. The CDR3 is made up of 15 amino acids. The germline CDR1 and CDR2 sequences are SGHRS and YFSETQ. V was pared by 0 bases and J by 4 bases, with 11 bases between. Measured with immunoSEQ multiplex PCR; TCRdb has only the in-frame clones, and not every one. The sample gives some 200,000 clones, roughly nine tenths of which show up once; 1% to 1.5% is in the top ten. Input material: peripheral blood. This sequence originates from a young man with acute or convalescent COVID-19. This rearrangement joins TRBV5-1 to TRBJ2-1; perhaps TRBD2 as D (6 bases). Here the CDR3 reads CASSLDGGTYNEQFF. The CDR3 DNA is TGCGCCAGCAGCTTGGATGGGGGGACTTACAATGAGCAGTTCTTC.